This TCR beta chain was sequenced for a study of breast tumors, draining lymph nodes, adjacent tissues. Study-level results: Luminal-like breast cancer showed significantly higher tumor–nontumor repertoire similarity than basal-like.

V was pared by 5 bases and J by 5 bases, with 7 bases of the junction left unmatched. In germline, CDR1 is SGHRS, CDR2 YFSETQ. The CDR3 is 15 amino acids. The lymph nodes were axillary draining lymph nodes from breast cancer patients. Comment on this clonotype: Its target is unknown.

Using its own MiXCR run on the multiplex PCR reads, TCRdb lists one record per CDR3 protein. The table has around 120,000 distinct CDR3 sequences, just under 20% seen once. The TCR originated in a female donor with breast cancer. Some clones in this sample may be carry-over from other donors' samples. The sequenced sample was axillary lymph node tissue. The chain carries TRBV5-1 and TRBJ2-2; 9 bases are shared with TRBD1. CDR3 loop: CASRPGTGTTGELFF. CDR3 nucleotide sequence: TGCGCCAGCAGGCCCGGGACAGGGACTACCGGGGAGCTGTTTTTT.